The clone carrying this T cell receptor (beta chain) occurred a few times. Its antigen remains unidentified. Using immunoSEQ multiplex PCR, the repertoire was profiled, and TCRdb retains in-frame clones only, with some absent. The sample lists about 77,000 clones, roughly 87% occurring once. The sample originates from a study of OX40 agonist ivuxolimab in advanced cancers. Turning to the study itself: The patients' treatment was ivuxolimab, an agonistic anti-OX40 (CD134) antibody. Findings and limits, study-wide: The average count of expanded clones was higher among CD8+ T cells than among CD4+.

Trimming took 8 bases from V and 9 from J, leaving 20 bases between them. The germline gives CDR1 MDHEN, CDR2 SYDVKM. CDR3 size: 14 residues. This receptor was obtained from an adult with an advanced solid tumor such as melanoma, head and neck, liver or kidney cancer. The sample in question was CD4+ or CD8+ T cells sorted from blood, obtained in a trial of the OX40 agonist ivuxolimab. The chain joins TRBV28 to TRBJ2-1; D possibly corresponds to TRBD1 (6 bases). CDR3 sequence reads: CASQPGHLRSEQFF. CDR3 nucleotide sequence: TGTGCCAGCCAACCGGGACACCTGAGAAGTGAGCAGTTCTTC.